These 29 T cell receptor beta chains were all obtained from the same sample, sequenced in a study of Ad26.COV2.S vaccination and SARS-CoV-2 variants. Treatment reported: about 20 received Ad26.COV2.S at low or high dose, single or two shots; 5 received placebo; per-sample allocation not given. Sampling took place 63 days after the first vaccine or placebo injection. Only in-frame clones appear in the TCRdb table, and some are missing; sequencing was by immunoSEQ multiplex PCR. The table lists more than 350,000 clones, 75% to 95% of them singletons. The material sequenced was peripheral blood, taken in a trial of Ad26.COV2.S vaccine versus placebo. These receptors came from a person between 18 and 59 years old who received the Ad26.COV2.S COVID-19 vaccine or a placebo.

The J gene is TRBJ2-7, the V gene TRBV6-2 or TRBV6-3; TRBD2 aligns across 7 bases. CDR3 length equals 16 residues. J was trimmed by 7 bases and V by 6 bases; bases with no gene match: 18. Germline assignment: CDR1 MNHEY and CDR2 SVGEGT. The chain's CDR3 is CASSIRQGVLGGEQYF. DNA for the CDR3: TGTGCCAGCAGCATTCGTCAGGGAGTTCTCGGGGGGGAGCAGTACTTC.

The CDR3 coding sequence is TGTGCCAGCAGGGCGGGGCGGGCTGAAGCTTTCTTT. Translating gives CASRAGRAEAFF. The V call is TRBV25-1, the J call TRBJ1-1, with D tentatively TRBD1 (5 bases). With 6 bases removed from V and 6 bases from J, the gap between germline ends came to 11 bases. The CDR3 has 12 amino acids. Germline V gene data show CDR1 as MGHDK and CDR2 as SYGVNS.

V gene TRBV7-8 combines with J gene TRBJ2-1; D possibly uses TRBD1 or TRBD2 (5 bases each). With 5 bases removed from V and 0 bases from J, the gap between germline ends came to 14 bases. The germline V gene encodes CDR1 SGHVS and CDR2 FQNEAQ. This CDR3 contains 16 residues. The CDR3 is CASSLGAGLSYNEQFF. The DNA of the CDR3 is TGTGCCAGCAGCCTAGGGGCAGGACTCTCCTACAATGAGCAGTTCTTC.

The genes are TRBV29-1 and TRBJ2-5; D may correspond to TRBD1 or TRBD2 (5 bases each). Germline CDR1 reads SQVTM; CDR2 reads ANQGSEA. V dropped 5 bases and J dropped 9 bases, with 16 bases sitting between them. The CDR3 is made up of 12 amino acids. CDR3 loop: CSVSVGRGSQYF. CDR3 nucleotide sequence: TGCAGCGTTTCTGTGGGGCGCGGGTCCCAGTACTTC. Combining the CDR3 with reference TRBV29-1 and TRBJ2-5 gives the whole variable domain SAVISQKPSRDICQRGTSLTIQCQVDSQVTMMFWYRQQPGQSLTLIATANQGSEATYESGFVIDKFPISRPNLTFSTLTVSNMSPEDSSIYLCSVSVGRGSQYFGPGTRLLVL.

This chain connects TRBV20-1 to TRBJ2-3; TRBD1 is a possible D gene (6 bases). V was clipped by 3 bases and J by 6 bases, with 13 bases between them. This CDR3 has 13 residues. Germline V gene lookup returns CDR1 DFQATT and CDR2 SNEGSKA (reference sequence). The CDR3 region has the DNA TGCAGTGCTAGTCTACAGGGTGGTGATACGCAGTATTTT. Translation gives CSASLQGGDTQYF.

The gene calls are TRBV30 and TRBJ1-3, with D possibly being TRBD1 (5 bases). V dropped 5 bases and J dropped 0 bases, with 8 bases sitting between them. This CDR3 is built from 13 residues. In germline, CDR1 is GTSNPN, CDR2 SVGIG (reference sequence). The CDR3: CAWAQGSGNTIYF. The CDR3 region has the DNA TGTGCCTGGGCTCAGGGCTCTGGAAACACCATATATTTT.

Note on this clone: The identical CDR3 is also encoded by other nucleotide sequences in the sample. The chain links TRBV28 to TRBJ1-5, with D uncertain. This CDR3 comprises 11 residues. Germline lookup yields CDR1 MDHEN and CDR2 SYDVKM. Trimming stripped 6 bases from V and 6 bases from J, with 6 bases between. CDR3 sequence (DNA): TGTGCCAGCAGCCGTGGTCAGCCCCAGCATTTT. This encodes CASSRGQPQHF.

The chain recombines TRBV2 with TRBJ2-5, with D perhaps TRBD1 (6 bases). The V end was cut by 8 bases, the J end by 4 bases, with 20 bases between. The CDR3 runs 15 residues. The germline V gene has CDR1 SNHLY and CDR2 FYNNEI. The CDR3 is CASRRARTAAETQYF. The CDR3 DNA sequence: TGTGCCAGCCGGCGTGCACGGACAGCAGCAGAGACCCAGTACTTC.

This clone was counted once. The chain uses TRBV11-2 and TRBJ1-1, with TRBD1 as a possible D gene (5 bases). V lost 4 bases, J lost 2 bases, and 8 bases lay in between. Germline-derived CDR1 and CDR2 are SGHAT and FQNNGV. This CDR3 is 13 amino acids long. CDR3 in DNA: TGTGCCAGCAGCTGGGGACCTAACACTGAAGCTTTCTTT. Protein sequence: CASSWGPNTEAFF.

The J gene is TRBJ1-3, the V gene TRBV21-1; the D call of TRBD1 is as the table states it, not checked on the DNA. TRBV21-1 is a pseudogene locus. The CDR3 has 17 residues. For the CDR3, the DNA is TGTGCCAGCAGCAACCCTAAGGACAGGCACTCTGGAAACACCATATATTTT. Its protein product is CASSNPKDRHSGNTIYF.

The J gene is TRBJ2-2, the V gene TRBV5-4; TRBD2 is a possible D gene (6 bases). V gave up 4 bases and J gave up 2 bases, with 15 bases separating them. CDR1 is SGHNT, CDR2 YYREEE, per germline (reference sequence). There are 16 residues in the CDR3. The CDR3 here is CASSMMGTLNTGELFF. DNA for the CDR3: TGTGCCAGCAGCATGATGGGGACTCTTAACACCGGGGAGCTGTTTTTT.

The count of this clone is one. This chain uses TRBV18 with TRBJ1-1; 7 bases agree with TRBD1. This CDR3 has 14 residues. Germline-derived CDR1 and CDR2 are KGHSH and LQKENI. With 0 bases clipped from V and 7 bases from J, the junction kept 5 bases outside the gene matches. CDR3 sequence (DNA): TGTGCCAGCTCACCACCGGCCAGGGGGTTTGAAGCTTTCTTT. This translates into CASSPPARGFEAFF.

The rearrangement links TRBV2 to TRBJ2-7; perhaps TRBD1 as D (7 bases). The V end was cut by 3 bases, the J end by 3 bases, with 15 bases between. CDR3 length: 15 amino acids. The germline CDR1 and CDR2 sequences are SNHLY and FYNNEI. The CDR3 region is CASSDVTGDFYEQYF. CDR3 sequence (DNA): TGTGCCAGCAGTGACGTCACAGGGGACTTCTACGAGCAGTACTTC.

J is TRBJ2-1 and V is TRBV28; tentatively, D is TRBD2 (6 bases). The CDR3 length is 16 residues. The V end lost 2 bases, the J end lost 4 bases, and 15 bases lay between the germline ends. The germline CDR1 and CDR2 sequences are MDHEN and SYDVKM. The CDR3 reads CASSLRAGRLYNEQFF. The CDR3 DNA follows: TGTGCCAGCAGTTTAAGAGCGGGCCGTCTGTACAATGAGCAGTTCTTC.

The chain's CDR3 is CSARTGGGQYF. CDR3 in DNA: TGCAGTGCCCGAACCGGGGGGGGGCAGTATTTT. The V call is TRBV20-1, the J call TRBJ2-3, with 8 bases lining up with TRBD2. The J segment lost 11 bases and the V segment lost 6 bases, leaving 7 bases of the junction unmatched. Germline CDR1 is DFQATT and CDR2 is SNEGSKA (reference sequence). The CDR3 runs to 11 residues.

V usage is TRBV7-6 and J usage is TRBJ2-1, with 8 bases fitting TRBD2. The ends lost 1 base at V and 6 bases at J; junction bases unmatched: 8. This CDR3 contains 16 residues. The V gene's germline CDR1 is SGHVS and CDR2 FNYEAQ. CDR3 bases: TGTGCCAGCAGCTTAGTTGGGACTAGAGAATCCAATGAGCAGTTCTTC. Translation: CASSLVGTRESNEQFF.

The chain has TRBV5-1 and TRBJ2-7; the D call may be TRBD1 or TRBD2 (5 bases each). The CDR3 is made up of 15 amino acids. V lost 3 bases and J lost 5, with 18 bases in between. From germline, CDR1 is SGHRS and CDR2 YFSETQ. The DNA of the CDR3 is TGCGCCAGCAGCTGGGGGTCGGGCTGGACGGACGAGCAGTACTTC. This codes for CASSWGSGWTDEQYF.

V gene TRBV6-5 combines with J gene TRBJ2-1, with 7 nucleotides matching TRBD2. The V and J ends lost 5 bases and 7 bases, in that order; junction bases with no gene match: 2. Germline CDR1 MNHEY, CDR2 SVGAGI. The CDR3 is 12 residues long. The CDR3 DNA is TGTGCCAGCAGTCCCGGGGGGAATGAGCAGTTCTTC. Encoded protein: CASSPGGNEQFF.

The genes are TRBV10-3 and TRBJ2-1; 14 bases line up with TRBD2. Germline-derived CDR1 and CDR2 are ENHRY and SYGVKD. V was pared by 0 bases and J by 0 bases, with 7 bases of the junction left unmatched. This CDR3 has 20 amino acids. The CDR3 DNA is TGTGCCATCAGTGAGTCCCGAGGGACTAGCGGGAGCCGCTCCTACAATGAGCAGTTCTTC. Amino acids: CAISESRGTSGSRSYNEQFF.

The chain has TRBV7-9 and TRBJ1-1; D is ambiguous. The CDR3 contains 11 residues. The V gene lost 4 bases and the J gene lost 11 bases, with 11 bases spanning the gap. Germline CDR1 SEHNR, CDR2 FQNEAQ (reference sequence). The CDR3 loop reads CASSYDLRAFF. CDR3 nucleotides: TGTGCCAGCAGCTACGACTTGAGGGCTTTCTTT.

The chain couples TRBV15 to TRBJ2-3; D is undetermined. V lost 0 bases, J lost 4 bases, and 5 bases lay in between. Germline CDR1 LNHNV, CDR2 YYDKDF (reference sequence). The CDR3 is made up of 13 amino acids. The CDR3 nucleotides read TGTGCCACCAGCAGAGATGTGTCAGATACGCAGTATTTT. Translating gives CATSRDVSDTQYF.

The chain couples TRBV19 to TRBJ1-1; TRBD1 might be the D (6 bases). CDR1 and CDR2 from the germline V gene are LNHDA and SQIVND (reference sequence). CDR3 length equals 19 residues. The ends were cut back, 5 bases at V and 3 bases at J, with 28 bases in the middle. This CDR3 reads CASSLSGTPMTFQDTEAFF. The CDR3 DNA sequence: TGTGCCAGTAGTCTATCCGGGACACCTATGACCTTCCAGGACACTGAAGCTTTCTTT.

This chain joins TRBV7-9 and TRBJ2-3; 12 positions match TRBD2. V lost 5 bases and J lost 5; bases outside the gene matches: 17. The CDR3 is 19 amino acids. In germline, CDR1 is SEHNR, CDR2 FQNEAQ (reference sequence). The CDR3: CASSPHRGLAGGPRDTQYF. CDR3 in DNA: TGTGCCAGCAGCCCCCACAGGGGTCTAGCGGGAGGGCCTCGAGATACGCAGTATTTT.

The chain uses TRBV4-1 and TRBJ2-5, with TRBD2 matching 13 bases. The CDR3 is 15 residues long. The V gene end was trimmed by 3 bases and the J gene end by 4 bases; junction bases not matched to a gene: 2. Looked up from germline, CDR1 is MGHRA and CDR2 is YSYEKL. The chain's CDR3 is CASSQGLAGSETQYF. DNA of the CDR3: TGCGCCAGCAGCCAGGGACTAGCGGGATCAGAGACCCAGTACTTC.

The chain couples TRBV7-6 to TRBJ1-3; D may be TRBD1 (6 bases). The germline V gene has CDR1 SGHVS and CDR2 FNYEAQ. This CDR3 is 17 amino acids long. The V end was cut by 3 bases, the J end by 0 bases, with 15 bases between. The CDR3 DNA reads as TGTGCCAGCAGCTTGGCAGGGGCGCTGGACTCTGGAAACACCATATATTTT. This sequence encodes CASSLAGALDSGNTIYF.

This chain joins TRBV30 and TRBJ1-2, with a weak D call TRBD1 (6 bases). Deletions cut 0 bases from V and 6 bases from J, with 14 bases between. Germline-derived CDR1 and CDR2 are GTSNPN and SVGIG (reference sequence). CDR3 size: 14 residues. The CDR3 sequence is CAWSVLQGTDGYTF. The DNA for the CDR3 is TGTGCCTGGAGTGTATTACAGGGCACGGATGGCTACACCTTC.

The CDR3 protein is CASSYRDIQYF. CDR3 coding DNA: TGTGCCAGCAGTTATAGGGACATTCAGTACTTC. The J gene is TRBJ2-4, the V gene TRBV6-6; D not resolved. With 3 bases removed from V and 8 bases from J, the gap between germline ends came to 5 bases. Germline CDR1 and CDR2: MNHNY and SVGAGI (reference sequence). The CDR3 covers 11 residues.

The chain joins TRBV18 to TRBJ2-5, with D uncertain. Germline assignment: CDR1 KGHSH and CDR2 LQKENI. The CDR3 has 13 amino acids. V shed 2 bases and J shed 4 bases, with 8 bases lying between them. The CDR3 spells CASSPTMAETQYF. CDR3 sequence (DNA): TGTGCCAGCTCACCAACTATGGCAGAGACCCAGTACTTC.

J is TRBJ2-6 and V is TRBV28; 8 nucleotides agree with TRBD1. Germline loops: CDR1 MDHEN, CDR2 SYDVKM. CDR3 length equals 16 residues. V lost 5 bases to trimming and J lost 2 bases; unmatched junction nucleotides: 5. The CDR3 bases are TGTGCCAGCAGTCCACGACAGGGGACTGGGGCCAACGTCCTGACTTTC. This codes for CASSPRQGTGANVLTF.